What follows is one TCR beta chain and its context. Its antigen is not yet known. No much larger clone exists at a distance of one base, and base qualities are not known. The roughly 39 donors, aged roughly 6 to 90 years, were systemically healthy Caucasian individuals from Russia. Each donor gave around 9 milliliters of peripheral blood, collected into EDTA-treated Vacutainer tubes. Ficoll-Paque density-gradient centrifugation was used to isolate PBMCs, with at least 7 million per sample. Total RNA was extracted from PBMCs with Trizol reagent, with at least 5 micrograms obtained per sample. The percentages of naive CD45RAhigh/CD27high T cells were determined by flow cytometry on a PBMC aliquot from every donor. The sample originates from a study of blood T cells in healthy people across ages (dated by TCRdb to the mid-2010s). Background on the whole study: In model experiments, roughly one uniquely barcoded TCR beta cDNA molecule per two T cells was captured by template switching. The study measured age-related changes in TCR beta repertoire diversity using deep sequencing normalized with unique cDNA molecular identifiers. Donors were grouped into four age groups: young (average roughly 17 years), middle-aged (roughly 38), aged (around 66) and long-lived (about 90). To avoid experimental bias, donors of different ages were distributed randomly across sequencing lanes. For two donors (one aged 18 to 29 and one aged 80 or older), the study analyzed two additional independent replicas of 1 million unique cDNA reads from the same blood draw. Results and caveats for the whole study, not just this receptor: Because the CMV infection status of the donors was unknown, age-related changes in expanded clonotypes may potentially have been confounded. As age increased, observed TCR beta diversity per million T cells dropped in a roughly linear way, and a significant reduction was already evident by age about 40. Since profiling was done on bulk unsorted PBMCs, naive and antigen-experienced compartments could not be conclusively compared. Total diversity estimates from one million sequenced T cells were considered lower bounds and underestimates. Compared with the aged group, the long-lived group had more naive CD4+ T cells, fewer expanded clones and increased TCR diversity, a pattern suggesting age selection. There was a strong correlation between observed TCR beta diversity and the percentage of naive T cells measured by flow cytometry.

V drops 3 bases and J drops 3 bases, leaving 14 bases in between. The CDR3 goes from the cysteine to the phenylalanine over 15 residues. The read is trimmed to its CDR3 DNA, 45 bases read in frame from base 1. CDR1 and CDR2, per the germline V gene (reference sequence), are SEHNR and FQNEAQ. Library method: 5' RACE. Instrument used: Illumina HiSeq 2500. A second PCR of roughly 7 to 11 cycles was performed with a sample-barcoded 5' primer and a J-beta primer mix. Each TCR beta cDNA molecule received a unique molecular identifier from a template-switch 5' adaptor carrying 12 random nucleotides. Each sample yielded at least 2.5 million CDR3-containing paired-end reads. First-strand cDNA synthesis was performed from all RNA using the Mint cDNA synthesis kit, with priming by a TRBC-specific oligonucleotide. Following uracil-DNA glycosylase treatment, a first 18-cycle PCR with universal primers M1SS and BC2_uni_R was performed on all cDNA. Concerning the study's data processing: For normalization, 1 million high-quality reads, each with a distinct molecular identifier, were randomly selected from each sample. Reads with shared molecular identifiers were discarded instead of being binned into consensus sequences. MiTCR, set to a Q25 quality threshold and the strictest error-elimination algorithm, was used for CDR3 identification, clonotype clustering and error correction. A nonparametric unseen species model with Euler transformation was used to estimate a lower bound on total TCR beta diversity. TCRdb reanalyzed the raw reads on its own, using fastp at Q25 for trimming and MiXCR for clone calling, and kept in-frame beta chains. When rows share a CDR3 protein, they turn into one entry using the most common DNA and genes. These V and J calls rely on TCRdb rather than the paper's analysis. This sample gives roughly 1.6 million distinct CDR3 sequences in total; about 31% of them show up just once. 11% of the sample comes from the top ten.

The sample consisted of blood. The origin of this receptor is a woman in her twenties or thirties in good health. Recombination joined TRBV7-9 with TRBJ1-1; perhaps TRBD1 is the D gene, with 6 bases matching. The CDR3 reads as follows: CASSLVRGADTEAFF. The sequenced DNA is TGTGCCAGCAGCTTGGTTAGGGGGGCTGACACTGAAGCTTTCTTT.